This T cell receptor (beta chain) is from a study of cytomegalovirus exposure and HLA in healthy donors. Study background: Around 80 million unique TCRs from HLA-typed donors were held in an early data release. Study observations and caveats: Later analysis revealed greater clonal expansion in HLA-associated TCR beta chains than in equally common others. An analysis that was carried out later associated 16,000 or so TCR beta sequences with HLA alleles at 0.05 false discovery rate.

This CDR3 has 15 residues. CDR1 is MNHNY and CDR2 is SVGAGI in the germline V gene (reference sequence). V gave up 6 bases and J gave up 2 bases, with 14 bases separating them. In the case of this clone: Its antigen is unidentified.

PCR employed 60 Vbeta and 13 Jbeta primers. Only in-frame clones appear in the TCRdb table, and some are missing; sequencing was by immunoSEQ multiplex PCR. The sample yields under 200,000 clones, around 80% seen once. The sample taken for sequencing was PBMCs. This clonotype originated in a woman aged 25 to 45 in good health and CMV-seropositive. This chain connects TRBV6-6 to TRBJ1-3; D call uncertain. The CDR3 protein is CASSPEGGPGNTIYF. The CDR3 bases are TGTGCCAGCAGCCCCGAGGGAGGACCTGGAAACACCATATATTTT.